A single sample is the source of the 9 T cell receptor beta chains below, sequenced in a study of T cell changes during pregnancy in multiple sclerosis. Assay: immunoSEQ multiplex PCR; the TCRdb copy retains only in-frame clones and omits some. The sample holds over 55,000 clones, roughly 92% seen once. Sequenced here: CD8+ T cells from peripheral blood mononuclear cells, sampled in the third trimester of pregnancy. The receptors originated from a female donor in good health, enrolled as a control in a pregnancy study.

The chain has TRBV25-1 and TRBJ2-1; 10 nucleotides match TRBD2. This CDR3 has 14 amino acids. The ends lost 9 bases at V and 8 bases at J; junction bases unmatched: 10. CDR1 MGHDK and CDR2 SYGVNS come from the germline V gene. The CDR3 here is CASLASGGGDEQFF. The CDR3, as DNA: TGTGCCAGTCTGGCTAGCGGGGGCGGCGATGAGCAGTTCTTC.

J is TRBJ2-1 and V is TRBV27; 7 nucleotides line up with TRBD2. The CDR3 is made up of 15 amino acids. The germline V gene has CDR1 MNHEY and CDR2 SMNVEV (reference sequence). Trimming cost V 6 bases and J 4 bases; bases outside gene matches: 9. The CDR3 DNA sequence: TGTGCCAGCAGGCCCGGGACTACAACATACAATGAGCAGTTCTTC. Amino acid sequence: CASRPGTTTYNEQFF.

The genes are TRBV6-4 and TRBJ2-3; perhaps TRBD1 as D (6 bases). V was pared by 3 bases and J by 2 bases, with 9 bases between. This CDR3 region has 14 residues. CDR1 and CDR2 from the germline V gene are MRHNA and SNTAGT. For the CDR3, the DNA is TGTGCCAGCAGTGAGGGGGCCCTCACAGATACGCAGTATTTT. It encodes CASSEGALTDTQYF.

The gene calls are TRBV14 and TRBJ1-1; TRBD1 matches 7 bases. CDR3 length equals 14 residues. Losses at the gene ends were 2 bases for V and 3 bases for J; bases not matched to a gene: 3. CDR1 is SGHDN, CDR2 FVKESK, per germline. CDR3 protein: CASSQTGAYTEAFF. CDR3 nucleotides: TGTGCCAGCAGCCAAACAGGGGCCTACACTGAAGCTTTCTTT.

This rearrangement joins TRBV19 to TRBJ1-2; the match to TRBD1 covers 8 bases. The CDR3 length is 14 residues. Germline V lookup: CDR1 LNHDA, CDR2 SQIVND (reference sequence). The junction had 7 bases not matched to a gene; V was cut back by 9 bases and J by 1 base. The CDR3 is CASGTGSFNYGYTF. The CDR3 DNA is TGTGCCAGCGGGACAGGCTCATTTAACTATGGCTACACCTTC.

CDR3 bases: TGTGCCAGCAGCCGGGGACAGGGCAACACTGAAGCTTTCTTT. Protein product: CASSRGQGNTEAFF. The V and J genes are TRBV5-4 and TRBJ1-1; 9 bases match TRBD1. The CDR3 sequence is 14 residues long. The V gene end was trimmed by 4 bases and the J gene end by 2 bases; junction bases not matched to a gene: 3. The germline gives CDR1 SGHNT, CDR2 YYREEE (reference sequence).

The rearrangement joins TRBV7-9 to TRBJ1-3; D might be TRBD1 (6 bases). Germline CDR1 and CDR2: SEHNR and FQNEAQ (reference sequence). Trimming removed 3 bases from V and 1 base from J, with 10 bases in between. The CDR3 totals 15 residues. The CDR3 sequence: CASSLGTSSGNTIYF. The CDR3 region has the DNA TGTGCCAGCAGCTTGGGGACATCTTCTGGAAACACCATATATTTT.

The CDR3 reads CASNYARGGPMNTEAFF. DNA for the CDR3: TGTGCCAGCAATTACGCCAGGGGAGGGCCAATGAACACTGAAGCTTTCTTT. This chain connects TRBV2 to TRBJ1-1; possible D gene TRBD1, 6 bases. CDR1 and CDR2 (germline): SNHLY, FYNNEI. V was trimmed by 7 bases and J by 0 bases, leaving 21 bases between them. This CDR3 is 17 amino acids long. Using reference TRBV2 and TRBJ1-1 for the parts outside the CDR3, the full variable domain is EPEVTQTPSHQVTQMGQEVILRCVPISNHLYFYWYRQILGQKVEFLVSFYNNEISEKSEIFDDQFSVERPDGSNFTLKIRSTKLEDSAMYFCASNYARGGPMNTEAFFGQGTRLTVV.

The chain joins TRBV7-2 to TRBJ2-7, with 8 bases identical to TRBD1. The CDR3 runs 14 residues. From germline, CDR1 is SGHTA and CDR2 FQGNSA. V lost 1 base, J lost 5 bases, and 4 bases stayed unmatched. CDR3: CASSLGTGYNEQYF. The CDR3 DNA is TGTGCCAGCAGCTTAGGGACAGGGTACAACGAGCAGTACTTC.